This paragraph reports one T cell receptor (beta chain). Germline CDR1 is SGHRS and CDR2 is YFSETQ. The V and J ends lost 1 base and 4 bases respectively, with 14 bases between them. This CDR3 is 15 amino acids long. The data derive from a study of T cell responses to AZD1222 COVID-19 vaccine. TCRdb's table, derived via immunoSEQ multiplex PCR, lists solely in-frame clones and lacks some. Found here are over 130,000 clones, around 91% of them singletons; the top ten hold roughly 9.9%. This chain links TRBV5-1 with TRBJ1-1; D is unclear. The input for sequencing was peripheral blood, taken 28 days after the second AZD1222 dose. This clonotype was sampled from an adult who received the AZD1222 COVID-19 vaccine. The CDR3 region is CASSLWGDGPTEAFF. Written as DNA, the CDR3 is TGCGCCAGCAGCTTGTGGGGAGATGGACCCACTGAAGCTTTCTTT.